The clone carrying this TCR beta chain was seen at least ten times. What it binds is not known. Patients having uncontrolled infection, another autoimmune disease, pregnancy or lactation were not included. It was 10 ml of fresh peripheral blood that supplied the PBMCs. This sample stems from a study of T cells in Graves' hyperthyroidism and ophthalmopathy. TCR beta CDR3 sequences were amplified from RNA transcripts. HTBI primers were employed in a first-round RT-PCR of the TCR CDR3. TCRdb used MiXCR to reprocess the multiplex PCR reads, holding one entry per CDR3 protein. This sample yields around 350,000 distinct CDR3 sequences, of which approximately 20% are seen a single time; about 4% belongs to the top ten. The CDR3 spans 13 residues. Trimming cost V 3 bases and J 6 bases, with 12 bases left between them. Germline V lookup: CDR1 SGHTA, CDR2 FQGTGA. Study-wide results and caveats: Peripheral blood also featured most of the thyroid clonotypes expanded above 0.001.

The sample was blood. V usage is TRBV7-3 and J usage is TRBJ2-7; a weak D match, TRBD1 (6 bases). This TCR derives from a woman under 30 with Graves' hyperthyroidism. This CDR3 reads CASSFYQGSEQYF. In DNA, the CDR3 is TGTGCCAGCAGCTTCTACCAGGGGAGCGAGCAGTACTTC.